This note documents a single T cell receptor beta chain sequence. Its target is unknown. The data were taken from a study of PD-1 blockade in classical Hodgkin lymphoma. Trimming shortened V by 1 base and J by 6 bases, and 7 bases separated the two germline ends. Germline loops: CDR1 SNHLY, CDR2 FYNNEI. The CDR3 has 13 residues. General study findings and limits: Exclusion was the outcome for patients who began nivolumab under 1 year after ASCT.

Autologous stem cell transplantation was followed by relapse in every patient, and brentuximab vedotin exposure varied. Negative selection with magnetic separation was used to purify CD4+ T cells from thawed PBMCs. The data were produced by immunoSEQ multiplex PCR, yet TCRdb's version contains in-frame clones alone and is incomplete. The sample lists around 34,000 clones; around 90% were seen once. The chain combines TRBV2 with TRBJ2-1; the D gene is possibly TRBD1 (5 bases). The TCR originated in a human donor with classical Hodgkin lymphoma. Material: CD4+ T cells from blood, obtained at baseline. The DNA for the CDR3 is TGTGCCAGCAGTGAAGGGACATTCAATGAGCAGTTCTTC. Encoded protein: CASSEGTFNEQFF.